These 20 T cell receptor beta chains originate from one sample sequenced in a study of T-cell memory formation after mild COVID-19. One entry per CDR3 protein results from TCRdb running MiXCR on the 5' RACE reads. Of about 560,000 distinct CDR3 sequences in the sample, roughly 17% were seen once. The specimen was PBMCs or a T cell subset sorted from them (not recorded which). Receptors originate from an adult woman who had mild COVID-19 (a few samples of this study predate the infection). Cell type and time point are not known.

This clonotype appeared a few times. The V call is TRBV6-6, the J call TRBJ1-1, with unresolved D. Germline lookup yields CDR1 MNHNY and CDR2 SVGAGI (reference sequence). V gave up 5 bases and J gave up 0 bases, with 22 bases separating them. The CDR3 is 18 residues long. This chain's CDR3 is CASSPPSPLLRMNTEAFF. The CDR3 nucleotides are TGTGCCAGCAGTCCTCCAAGCCCTCTGCTTAGGATGAACACTGAAGCTTTCTTT.

This clonotype appeared a few times. The gene calls are TRBV4-1 and TRBJ1-2; 10 bases align to TRBD1. The V segment lost 1 base and the J segment 7 bases; nucleotides outside the gene matches: 6. The germline V gene has CDR1 MGHRA and CDR2 YSYEKL. The CDR3 is made up of 15 amino acids. Here the CDR3 reads CASSQGSGDRGGYTF. In nucleotides, the CDR3 is TGCGCCAGCAGCCAAGGGAGCGGGGACAGGGGTGGCTACACCTTC.

The chain recombines TRBV6-2 or TRBV6-3 with TRBJ2-7; no reliable D call. Germline-derived CDR1 and CDR2 are MNHEY and SVGEGT. Trimming took 0 bases from V and 3 from J, leaving 9 bases between them. The CDR3 totals 14 residues. CDR3 sequence: CASSYSLADYEQYF. The CDR3 nucleotides are TGTGCCAGCAGTTACTCTTTGGCCGACTACGAGCAGTACTTC.

J is TRBJ2-7 and V is TRBV6-1; D gene unclear. The CDR3 has 13 amino acids. The V end lost 6 bases, the J end lost 2 bases, and 11 bases lay between the germline ends. Per the germline V gene, CDR1 is MNHNS and CDR2 is SASEGT. DNA for the CDR3: TGTGCCAGCAGGACATTGGTGACCTACGAGCAGTACTTC. Residues: CASRTLVTYEQYF.

The chain employs TRBV18 and TRBJ1-3; TRBD1 matches 7 bases. The CDR3 contains 14 residues. CDR1 and CDR2 from the germline V gene are KGHSH and LQKENI. V was clipped by 3 bases and J by 4 bases; unmatched bases: 3. The CDR3 region has the DNA TGTGCCAGCTCACCTTCGGGACAGGGAAACACCATATATTTT. Residues: CASSPSGQGNTIYF.

The rearrangement links TRBV5-1 to TRBJ1-1, with 8 bases aligning to TRBD1. The CDR3 loop spans 15 amino acids. The germline V gene encodes CDR1 SGHRS and CDR2 YFSETQ. With 4 bases clipped from V and 1 base from J, the junction kept 6 bases outside the gene matches. The CDR3 DNA reads as TGCGCCAGCAGCGCCTGGACAGGGAGGAACACTGAAGCTTTCTTT. As protein: CASSAWTGRNTEAFF.

This clonotype has only a few counts. This chain uses TRBV3-1 with TRBJ1-1; D is ambiguous. Per germline, CDR1 LGHDT and CDR2 YNNKEL (reference sequence). V lost 0 bases to trimming and J lost 4 bases, with 9 bases between them. This CDR3 has 14 amino acids. The DNA of the CDR3 is TGTGCCAGCAGCCAAGACAGGCCGCGCACTGAAGCTTTCTTT. Its translation is CASSQDRPRTEAFF.

The J gene is TRBJ2-1, the V gene TRBV5-6; D tentatively fits TRBD1 or TRBD2 (5 bases each). Trimming cost V 3 bases and J 5 bases, with 9 bases left between them. Germline V gives CDR1 SGHDT, CDR2 YYEEEE. This CDR3 has 13 amino acids. The chain's CDR3 is CASSWDGDNEQFF. CDR3 nucleotide sequence: TGTGCCAGCAGCTGGGACGGCGACAATGAGCAGTTCTTC.

This clonotype appeared a few times. The chain joins TRBV27 to TRBJ1-1, with D maybe TRBD1 (5 bases). Looked up from germline, CDR1 is MNHEY and CDR2 is SMNVEV (reference sequence). V was trimmed by 0 bases and J by 3 bases, leaving 14 bases between them. The length of the CDR3 is 16 residues. CDR3 DNA sequence: TGTGCCAGCAGTTTATCTATTGGCAGGGTGGACACTGAAGCTTTCTTT. It encodes CASSLSIGRVDTEAFF.

The rearrangement uses TRBV2 and TRBJ2-1, with a weak D call TRBD2 (5 bases). Per the germline V gene, CDR1 is SNHLY and CDR2 is FYNNEI. V lost 11 bases, J lost 8 bases, and 10 bases lay in between. The CDR3 is 10 residues long. The CDR3 nucleotides read TGTGCCGGAAAAGCGGATGAGCAGTTCTTC. This encodes CAGKADEQFF. Drawing the rest from reference TRBV2 and TRBJ2-1, the complete variable domain is EPEVTQTPSHQVTQMGQEVILRCVPISNHLYFYWYRQILGQKVEFLVSFYNNEISEKSEIFDDQFSVERPDGSNFTLKIRSTKLEDSAMYFCAGKADEQFFGPGTRLTVL.

This chain uses TRBV6-5 with TRBJ1-1; no clear D. CDR3 size: 16 residues. The V gene lost 0 bases and the J gene lost 0 bases, with 11 bases spanning the gap. The germline V gene encodes CDR1 MNHEY and CDR2 SVGAGI. The CDR3 is CASSYSRGTVNTEAFF. The CDR3, as DNA: TGTGCCAGCAGTTACTCCCGGGGTACCGTGAACACTGAAGCTTTCTTT.

The chain uses TRBV6-5 and TRBJ2-7, with a tentative D call TRBD1 (6 bases). Looked up from germline, CDR1 is MNHEY and CDR2 is SVGAGI. This CDR3 is built from 14 residues. Deletions cut 7 bases from V and 2 bases from J, with 15 bases between. The CDR3 nucleotides are TGTGCCAGCAAGCGGCAGGGGCACGCCTACGAGCAGTACTTC. It specifies CASKRQGHAYEQYF.

V usage is TRBV7-9 and J usage is TRBJ2-5; the D is unclear. Deletions cut 5 bases from V and 1 base from J, with 8 bases between. The germline gives CDR1 SEHNR, CDR2 FQNEAQ (reference sequence). The CDR3 runs to 13 residues. The CDR3 region is CASSPQPQETQYF. CDR3 DNA: TGTGCCAGCAGCCCTCAGCCCCAAGAGACCCAGTACTTC.

A few counts support this clonotype. This CDR3 fails to terminate in the conserved phenylalanine or tryptophan, so it likely reflects a read error. The limits of the CDR3 on the DNA are not certain, so only TCRdb's listed CDR3 is given. The chain uses TRBV12-3 or TRBV12-4 and TRBJ1-2; TRBD1 is the table's D call, not checked against the DNA. From its first to its last residue, the CDR3 has 13 amino acids. This chain's CDR3 is CASSPGGDRPFFS.

The V call is TRBV7-9, the J call TRBJ1-2, with 9 positions matching TRBD1. The CDR3 runs 17 residues. Germline trimming cut 3 bases from V and 7 bases from J; bases unmatched to any gene: 15. Germline V CDR1 and CDR2: SEHNR, FQNEAQ (reference sequence). CDR3 nucleotides: TGTGCCAGCAGCTTTTTTACCGGGACAGGGAGAGCGAGTGGCTACACCTTC. It specifies CASSFFTGTGRASGYTF. Complete variable domain (other parts from reference TRBV7-9 and TRBJ1-2): DTGVSQNPRHKITKRGQNVTFRCDPISEHNRLYWYRQTLGQGPEFLTYFQNEAQLEKSRLLSDRFSAERPKGSFSTLEIQRTEQGDSAMYLCASSFFTGTGRASGYTFGSGTRLTVV.

The V and J genes are TRBV4-2 and TRBJ2-7; 9 positions agree with TRBD2. Germline V lookup: CDR1 LGHNA, CDR2 YNFKEQ. The CDR3 runs to 17 residues. With 3 bases clipped from V and 3 bases from J, the junction kept 12 bases outside the gene matches. The CDR3: CASSHLSSLAGNYEQYF. In DNA form, the CDR3 reads TGTGCCAGCAGCCACCTATCGTCCCTAGCGGGGAACTACGAGCAGTACTTC.

The gene calls are TRBV2 and TRBJ1-5; 7 bases are shared with TRBD1. The CDR3 has 16 residues. The J segment lost 2 bases and the V segment lost 6 bases, leaving 10 bases of the junction unmatched. Germline V gene lookup returns CDR1 SNHLY and CDR2 FYNNEI. CDR3 sequence: CASSGQTGLGNQPQHF. The CDR3 DNA follows: TGTGCCAGCAGCGGTCAGACAGGGTTGGGCAATCAGCCCCAGCATTTT.

This clonotype was seen a handful of times. This chain joins TRBV5-4 and TRBJ2-5; TRBD1 agrees at 9 bases. CDR1 SGHNT and CDR2 YYREEE come from the germline V gene (reference sequence). The V segment lost 4 bases and the J segment 3 bases; nucleotides outside the gene matches: 10. The length of the CDR3 is 16 residues. CDR3 nucleotides: TGTGCCAGCAGCACACGGACAGGGGTCTCTAAAGAGACCCAGTACTTC. It codes for CASSTRTGVSKETQYF.

This clonotype was counted only a few times. V and J are TRBV27 and TRBJ1-1; D gene uncertain. The CDR3 has 14 residues. Germline V gives CDR1 MNHEY, CDR2 SMNVEV (reference sequence). V gave up 4 bases and J gave up 2 bases, with 11 bases separating them. CDR3 residues: CASSSDLSNTEAFF. The DNA of the CDR3 is TGTGCCAGCAGTTCGGACCTCTCCAACACTGAAGCTTTCTTT.

The chain joins TRBV24-1 to TRBJ2-2, with D maybe TRBD1 (7 bases). Germline V gives CDR1 KGHDR, CDR2 SFDVKD. CDR3 length equals 19 residues. V was shortened by 5 bases and J by 5 bases, with 26 bases between the two germline ends. The CDR3 sequence: CATSGPEGGGLMLTGELFF. CDR3 nucleotides: TGTGCCACCAGTGGCCCCGAAGGAGGGGGCTTGATGTTGACCGGGGAGCTGTTTTTT.